Each of the 24 T cell receptor beta chains below was sequenced from the same sample in a study of blood T cells in healthy people across ages. The use of a sample-barcoded 5' primer and a J-beta primer mix characterized a second PCR of about 6 to 12 cycles. TCRdb fed the 5' RACE reads into MiXCR, producing one record per CDR3 protein. The table shows fewer than 1 million distinct CDR3 sequences, with around 43% occurring only once. The sequencing input was blood. All receptors derive from a man between 60 and 75 years old in good health.

V and J are TRBV7-9 and TRBJ2-5; D unclear. V lost 5 bases and J lost 13, with 17 bases in between. The CDR3 extends over 12 amino acids. In germline, CDR1 is SEHNR, CDR2 FQNEAQ (reference sequence). The CDR3 sequence is CASSPALHERYF. CDR3 sequence (DNA): TGTGCCAGCAGCCCTGCGCTCCACGAGCGGTACTTC.

The chain carries TRBV5-1 and TRBJ2-3; the D gene could be TRBD1 or TRBD2 (5 bases each). The CDR3 is made up of 15 amino acids. With 4 bases removed from V and 1 base from J, the gap between germline ends came to 13 bases. The germline V gene encodes CDR1 SGHRS and CDR2 YFSETQ. The DNA of the CDR3 is TGCGCCAGCAGCCCGGGACGGAGACGCACAGATACGCAGTATTTT. This translates into CASSPGRRRTDTQYF.

The genes are TRBV6-6 and TRBJ2-1; a possible D gene is TRBD1 (5 bases). CDR3 size: 12 residues. V was pared by 6 bases and J by 9 bases, with 12 bases between. Germline CDR1 reads MNHNY; CDR2 reads SVGAGI (reference sequence). The CDR3 loop reads CASRLRQGEQFF. The CDR3 DNA reads TGTGCCAGCAGGCTACGTCAGGGTGAGCAGTTCTTC.

This clonotype was found a few times. The V gene is TRBV20-1, the J gene TRBJ2-7; 10 bases align to TRBD2. The assigned J gene may be wrong: the sequence end matches TRBJ2-5 better. CDR3 length: 15 amino acids. The germline V gene has CDR1 DFQATT and CDR2 SNEGSKA (reference sequence). The CDR3 coding sequence is TGCAGTGCTAGAGGAAGCGGGGGGGCTCTCGAGACCCAGTACTTC. It codes for CSARGSGGALETQYF.

J is TRBJ2-4 and V is TRBV12-3 or TRBV12-4; D gene ambiguous. This CDR3 contains 12 residues. V was trimmed by 2 bases and J by 13 bases, leaving 12 bases between them. The CDR3 sequence: CASSLSSSEQYF. The CDR3 nucleotides are TGTGCCAGCAGTTTAAGCAGCTCAGAGCAGTACTTC.

The rearrangement joins TRBV4-1 to TRBJ2-1, with D perhaps matching TRBD2 (5 bases). Germline V gene data show CDR1 as MGHRA and CDR2 as YSYEKL. CDR3 size: 17 residues. The ends were cut back, 1 base at V and 0 bases at J, with 13 bases in the middle. CDR3 bases: TGCGCCAGCAGCCAAGTTGGCAGGACTTCCTCCTACAATGAGCAGTTCTTC. Amino acids: CASSQVGRTSSYNEQFF.

This clonotype was seen a handful of times. This chain uses TRBV7-2 with TRBJ1-2; no clear D. The CDR3 runs 12 residues. V was clipped by 3 bases and J by 8 bases, with 10 bases between them. Germline V gene sequence: CDR1 SGHTA, CDR2 FQGNSA. CDR3 region: CASSFSGGGYTF. The CDR3 DNA reads TGTGCCAGCAGCTTCAGTGGCGGGGGCTACACCTTC. Combining the CDR3 with reference TRBV7-2 and TRBJ1-2 gives the whole variable domain GAGVSQSPSNKVTEKGKDVELRCDPISGHTALYWYRQSLGQGLEFLIYFQGNSAPDKSGLPSDRFSAERTGGSVSTLTIQRTQQEDSAVYLCASSFSGGGYTFGSGTRLTVV.

DNA of the CDR3: TGTGCCAGCAGCGGGACCCCGGGTCCAGTGGGGACCCAGTACTTC. It is translated as CASSGTPGPVGTQYF. V gene TRBV5-6 combines with J gene TRBJ2-5; perhaps D is TRBD1 or TRBD2 (5 bases each). Germline V gene sequence: CDR1 SGHDT, CDR2 YYEEEE. This CDR3 has 15 amino acids. Deletions cut 4 bases from V and 7 bases from J, with 20 bases between.

The chain combines TRBV14 with TRBJ1-5; D possibly corresponds to TRBD1 (5 bases). The CDR3 loop spans 16 amino acids. Germline lookup yields CDR1 SGHDN and CDR2 FVKESK. Trimming took 4 bases from V and 7 from J, leaving 20 bases between them. CDR3 nucleotide sequence: TGTGCCAGCAGCCTAGTAAGGCCGGGGCAGTACCAGCCCCAGCATTTT. This translates into CASSLVRPGQYQPQHF.

This clonotype was recorded a few times. The rearrangement links TRBV20-1 to TRBJ1-5, with TRBD1 matching 10 bases. Germline CDR1 DFQATT, CDR2 SNEGSKA (reference sequence). After removal of 4 bases from V and 4 bases from J, the junction contained 7 bases not matched to a gene. The CDR3 length is 15 residues. CDR3 protein: CSANFRQGANQPQHF. In DNA form, the CDR3 reads TGCAGTGCTAATTTCAGACAGGGGGCGAATCAGCCCCAGCATTTT.

The J gene is TRBJ1-1, the V gene TRBV29-1; D gene unclear. The CDR3 is 17 amino acids. Trimming shortened V by 1 base and J by 0 bases, and 18 bases separated the two germline ends. The germline V gene encodes CDR1 SQVTM and CDR2 ANQGSEA. This chain's CDR3 is CSVEGVRGPRLNTEAFF. The CDR3 DNA follows: TGCAGCGTTGAAGGGGTGAGAGGGCCACGATTGAACACTGAAGCTTTCTTT.

The chain joins TRBV14 to TRBJ1-2; D is possibly TRBD1 (6 bases). This CDR3 has 13 amino acids. Germline V gene sequence: CDR1 SGHDN, CDR2 FVKESK. With 4 bases removed from V and 6 bases from J, the gap between germline ends came to 12 bases. The CDR3 reads CASSPGHPDGYTF. CDR3 nucleotide sequence: TGTGCCAGCAGCCCGGGACACCCGGATGGCTACACCTTC.

This clonotype has a count of ten or more. This chain joins TRBV4-2 and TRBJ2-3; D gene ambiguous. Deletions cut 0 bases from V and 2 bases from J, with 12 bases between. Looked up from germline, CDR1 is LGHNA and CDR2 is YNFKEQ. CDR3 length: 16 amino acids. CDR3 sequence: CASSQEFSLSTDTQYF. In DNA form, the CDR3 reads TGTGCCAGCAGCCAAGAATTCTCACTTTCCACAGATACGCAGTATTTT.

The chain is built from TRBV12-3 or TRBV12-4 and TRBJ1-2; a possible D gene is TRBD1 (5 bases). The V and J ends lost 7 bases and 8 bases respectively, with 11 bases between them. There are 11 residues in the CDR3. This CDR3 is CASKKAGGYTF. Here the CDR3 DNA reads TGTGCCAGCAAAAAAGCAGGGGGCTACACCTTC.

The chain recombines TRBV4-3 with TRBJ2-5, with D perhaps TRBD1 or TRBD2 (5 bases each). The V and J ends lost 0 bases and 6 bases respectively, with 20 bases between them. The germline V gene has CDR1 LGHNA and CDR2 YSLEER. The CDR3 length is 17 residues. The CDR3 DNA reads TGCGCCAGCAGCCAAGATCATCCCGGGACCACGGCGAAGACCCAGTACTTC. Translating gives CASSQDHPGTTAKTQYF.

This sequence joins TRBV3-1 and TRBJ2-5, with unresolved D. The DNA end is more similar to TRBJ2-7, so the J call may be wrong. The CDR3 is made up of 11 amino acids. Germline V gives CDR1 LGHDT, CDR2 YNNKEL (reference sequence). The CDR3: CASNNPSEQYF. CDR3 nucleotides: TGTGCCAGCAACAACCCCAGCGAGCAGTACTTC.

This clonotype was seen a handful of times. This chain joins TRBV7-2 and TRBJ1-1, with 8 bases aligning to TRBD1. The V and J ends lost 5 bases and 11 bases, in that order; junction bases with no gene match: 13. The CDR3 runs 14 residues. CDR1 and CDR2 from the germline V gene are SGHTA and FQGNSA. The CDR3 reads CASSQTGTGKMAFF. Here the CDR3 DNA reads TGTGCCAGCAGCCAAACCGGGACAGGTAAAATGGCTTTCTTT.

This rearrangement joins TRBV7-9 to TRBJ1-1, with TRBD1 matching over 8 bases. The CDR3 sequence is 16 residues long. The ends lost 5 bases at V and 6 bases at J; junction bases unmatched: 14. CDR1 and CDR2 (germline): SEHNR, FQNEAQ (reference sequence). CDR3 nucleotide sequence: TGTGCCAGCAGCGAGAGACAGGGGACGAGAGGCGCTGAAGCTTTCTTT. This gives the protein CASSERQGTRGAEAFF.

The rearrangement uses TRBV5-6 and TRBJ2-7, with a possible D match to TRBD2 (5 bases). V was pared by 0 bases and J by 2 bases, with 12 bases between. Germline loops: CDR1 SGHDT, CDR2 YYEEEE. The CDR3 loop spans 15 amino acids. This chain's CDR3 is CASSLVPGMAYEQYF. The CDR3 nucleotides are TGTGCCAGCAGCTTGGTCCCGGGAATGGCCTACGAGCAGTACTTC.

The J gene is TRBJ2-3, the V gene TRBV2, with D perhaps TRBD2 (7 bases). This CDR3 comprises 15 residues. Trimming pared 4 bases from V and 4 bases from J, leaving 15 bases between. Germline loops: CDR1 SNHLY, CDR2 FYNNEI. The CDR3 bases are TGTGCCAGCAGTGGAGGGGGGGCTTTGGCAGATACGCAGTATTTT. The encoded protein is CASSGGGALADTQYF.

This clonotype was seen only once. This chain connects TRBV15 to TRBJ1-5, with TRBD1 matching 9 bases. Germline V gives CDR1 LNHNV, CDR2 YYDKDF (reference sequence). V was pared by 0 bases and J by 4 bases, with 1 base of the junction left unmatched. CDR3 size: 15 residues. The CDR3 DNA follows: TGTGCCACCAGCAGAGACGGGACAGGGAATCAGCCCCAGCATTTT. This translates into CATSRDGTGNQPQHF.

The chain links TRBV5-6 to TRBJ2-7; 8 nucleotides match TRBD1. Germline V lookup: CDR1 SGHDT, CDR2 YYEEEE. CDR3 length: 16 amino acids. The V and J ends lost 6 bases and 5 bases, in that order; junction bases with no gene match: 16. CDR3 protein: CASNRNPVRGHHEQYF. CDR3 nucleotide sequence: TGTGCCAGCAACCGCAACCCGGTCAGGGGGCACCACGAGCAGTACTTC.

V usage is TRBV10-3 and J usage is TRBJ2-3, with D unresolved. The V end was cut by 6 bases, the J end by 2 bases, with 12 bases between. Germline V gene sequence: CDR1 ENHRY, CDR2 SYGVKD. The CDR3 is 14 residues long. The CDR3 here is CAIRKGQNTDTQYF. In nucleotides, the CDR3 is TGTGCCATCAGAAAGGGCCAAAACACAGATACGCAGTATTTT.

This clonotype turned up a few times. This chain joins TRBV7-2 and TRBJ2-7; maybe TRBD1 (5 bases). Trimming took 1 base from V and 0 from J, leaving 10 bases between them. In germline, CDR1 is SGHTA, CDR2 FQGNSA. This CDR3 comprises 15 residues. The CDR3 spells CASSLGGLSSYEQYF. CDR3 in DNA: TGTGCCAGCAGCTTAGGGGGCCTCAGCTCCTACGAGCAGTACTTC.